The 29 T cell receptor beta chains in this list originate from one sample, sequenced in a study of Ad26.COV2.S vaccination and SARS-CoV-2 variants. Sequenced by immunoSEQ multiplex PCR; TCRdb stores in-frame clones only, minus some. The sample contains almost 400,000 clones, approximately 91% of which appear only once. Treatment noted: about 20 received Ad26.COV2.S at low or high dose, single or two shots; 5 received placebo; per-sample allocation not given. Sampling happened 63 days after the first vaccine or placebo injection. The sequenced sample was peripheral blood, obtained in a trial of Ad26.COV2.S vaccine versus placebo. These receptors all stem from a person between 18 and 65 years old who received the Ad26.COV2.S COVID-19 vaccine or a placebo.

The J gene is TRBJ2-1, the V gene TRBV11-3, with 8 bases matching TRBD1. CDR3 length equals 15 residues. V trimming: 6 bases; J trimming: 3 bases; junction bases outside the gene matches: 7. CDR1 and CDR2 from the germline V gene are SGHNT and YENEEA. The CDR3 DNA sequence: TGTGCCAGCAGGGCCGGGACAGGAATCTACAATGAGCAGTTCTTC. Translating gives CASRAGTGIYNEQFF.

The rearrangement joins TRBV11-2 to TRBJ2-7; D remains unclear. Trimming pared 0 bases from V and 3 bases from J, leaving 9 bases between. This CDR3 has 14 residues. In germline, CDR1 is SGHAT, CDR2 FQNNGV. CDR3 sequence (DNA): TGTGCCAGCAGCTTAGAGATAGGGATCTACGAGCAGTACTTC. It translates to CASSLEIGIYEQYF.

Here the CDR3 reads CASKTAGIAYEQYF. The CDR3, as DNA: TGTGCCAGCAAGACCGCCGGGATTGCCTACGAGCAGTACTTC. The V gene is TRBV28, the J gene TRBJ2-7; a weak D match, TRBD2 (5 bases). The CDR3 consists of 14 residues. V lost 7 bases and J lost 2, with 15 bases in between. Germline-derived CDR1 and CDR2 are MDHEN and SYDVKM.

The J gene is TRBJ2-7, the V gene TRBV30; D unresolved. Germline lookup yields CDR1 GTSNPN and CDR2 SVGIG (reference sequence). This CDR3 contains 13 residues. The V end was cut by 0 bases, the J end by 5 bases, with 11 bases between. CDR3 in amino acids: CAWSVRRTDEQYF. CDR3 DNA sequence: TGTGCCTGGAGTGTCCGCCGGACGGACGAGCAGTACTTC.

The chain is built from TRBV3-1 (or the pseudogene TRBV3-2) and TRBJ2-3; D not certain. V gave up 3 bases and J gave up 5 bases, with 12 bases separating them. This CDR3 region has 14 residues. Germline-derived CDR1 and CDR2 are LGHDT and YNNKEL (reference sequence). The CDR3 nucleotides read TGTGCCAGCAGCCAGATAAGGTCGGGAGATACGCAGTATTTT. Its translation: CASSQIRSGDTQYF.

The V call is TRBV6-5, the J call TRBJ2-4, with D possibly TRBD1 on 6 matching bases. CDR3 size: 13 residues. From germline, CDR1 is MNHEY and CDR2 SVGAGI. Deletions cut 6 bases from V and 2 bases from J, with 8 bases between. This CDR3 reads CASSRGTKNIQYF. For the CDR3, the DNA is TGTGCCAGCAGCAGGGGTACCAAAAACATTCAGTACTTC.

The CDR3 sequence is CASSPLWKGNTEAFF. CDR3 sequence (DNA): TGTGCCAGCAGCCCCCTTTGGAAGGGCAACACTGAAGCTTTCTTT. This rearrangement joins TRBV7-9 to TRBJ1-1; D unresolved. Germline CDR1 is SEHNR and CDR2 is FQNEAQ (reference sequence). Trimming left V 5 bases short and J 2 bases short, with 15 bases between. This CDR3 region has 15 residues.

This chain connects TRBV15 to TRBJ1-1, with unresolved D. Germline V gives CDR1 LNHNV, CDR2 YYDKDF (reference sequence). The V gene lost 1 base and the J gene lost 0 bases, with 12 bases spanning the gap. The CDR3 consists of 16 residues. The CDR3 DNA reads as TGTGCCACCAGCAGAGTCGCCATCTGGTTGAACACTGAAGCTTTCTTT. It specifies CATSRVAIWLNTEAFF.

The CDR3 loop is CASSPQGQETQYF. Written as DNA, the CDR3 is TGTGCCAGCAGCCCCCAAGGTCAGGAGACCCAGTACTTC. The V gene is TRBV11-3, the J gene TRBJ2-5; no reliable D call. CDR1 SGHNT and CDR2 YENEEA come from the germline V gene. Trimming took off 5 bases at V and 5 bases at J, with 12 bases between the two ends. The CDR3 sequence is 13 residues long.

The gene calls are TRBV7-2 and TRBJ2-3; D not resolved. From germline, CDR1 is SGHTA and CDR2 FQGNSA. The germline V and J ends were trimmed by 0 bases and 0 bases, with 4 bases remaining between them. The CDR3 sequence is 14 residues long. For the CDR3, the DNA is TGTGCCAGCAGCTTAGCTACTAGCACAGATACGCAGTATTTT. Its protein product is CASSLATSTDTQYF.

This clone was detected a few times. The CDR3 loop is CASSRDSNTGELFF. DNA for the CDR3: TGTGCCAGCAGTCGGGACTCCAACACCGGGGAGCTGTTTTTT. The rearrangement links TRBV11-1 to TRBJ2-2; tentatively, D is TRBD2 (6 bases). CDR1 SGHAT and CDR2 FQDESV come from the germline V gene (reference sequence). The germline V and J ends were trimmed by 6 bases and 2 bases, with 10 bases remaining between them. CDR3 length equals 14 residues.

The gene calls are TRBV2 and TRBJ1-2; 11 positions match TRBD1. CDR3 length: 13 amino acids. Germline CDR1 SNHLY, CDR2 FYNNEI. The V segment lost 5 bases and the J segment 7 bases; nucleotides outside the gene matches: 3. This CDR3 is CASSPGQGAGYTF. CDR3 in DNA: TGTGCCAGCAGTCCCGGACAGGGGGCTGGCTACACCTTC.

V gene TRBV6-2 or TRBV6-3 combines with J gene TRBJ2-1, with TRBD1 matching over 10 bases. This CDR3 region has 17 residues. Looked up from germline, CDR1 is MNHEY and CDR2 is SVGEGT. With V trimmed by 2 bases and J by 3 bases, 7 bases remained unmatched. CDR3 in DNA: TGTGCCAGCAGTTACCCACGACAGGGGGCGTACTACAATGAGCAGTTCTTC. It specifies CASSYPRQGAYYNEQFF.

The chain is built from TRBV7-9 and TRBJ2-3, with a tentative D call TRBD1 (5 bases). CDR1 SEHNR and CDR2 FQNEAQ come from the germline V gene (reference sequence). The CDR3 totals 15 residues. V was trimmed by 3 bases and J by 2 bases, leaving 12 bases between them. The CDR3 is CASSFGARTTDTQYF. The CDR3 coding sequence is TGTGCCAGCAGCTTTGGGGCGCGAACCACAGATACGCAGTATTTT.

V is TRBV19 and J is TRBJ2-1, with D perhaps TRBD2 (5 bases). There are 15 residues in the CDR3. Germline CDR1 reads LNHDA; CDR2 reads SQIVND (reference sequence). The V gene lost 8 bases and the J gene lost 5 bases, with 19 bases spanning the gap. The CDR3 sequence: CASSNTLGGNNEQFF. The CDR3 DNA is TGTGCCAGTTCGAACACCCTCGGAGGCAACAATGAGCAGTTCTTC.

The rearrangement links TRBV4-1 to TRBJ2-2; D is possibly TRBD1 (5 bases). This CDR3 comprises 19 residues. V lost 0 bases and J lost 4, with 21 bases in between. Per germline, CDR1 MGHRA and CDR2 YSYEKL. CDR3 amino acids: CASSQDLGRMGRITGELFF. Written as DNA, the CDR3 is TGCGCCAGCAGCCAAGATCTTGGCAGGATGGGGCGGATCACCGGGGAGCTGTTTTTT.

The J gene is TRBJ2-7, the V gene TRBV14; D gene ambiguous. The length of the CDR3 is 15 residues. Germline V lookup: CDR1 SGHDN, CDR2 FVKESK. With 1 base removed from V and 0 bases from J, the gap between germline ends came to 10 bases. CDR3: CASSQVVGVSYEQYF. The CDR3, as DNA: TGTGCCAGCAGCCAAGTGGTAGGAGTCTCCTACGAGCAGTACTTC.

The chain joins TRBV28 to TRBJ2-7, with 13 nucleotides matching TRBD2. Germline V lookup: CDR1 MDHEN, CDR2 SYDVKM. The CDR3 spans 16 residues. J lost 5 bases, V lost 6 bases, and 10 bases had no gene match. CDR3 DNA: TGTGCCAGCAGCCCCGGGACTAGCGGGACTCCTAACGAGCAGTACTTC. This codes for CASSPGTSGTPNEQYF. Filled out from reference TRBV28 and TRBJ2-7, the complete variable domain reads DVKVTQSSRYLVKRTGEKVFLECVQDMDHENMFWYRQDPGLGLRLIYFSYDVKMKEKGDIPEGYSVSREKKERFSLILESASTNQTSMYLCASSPGTSGTPNEQYFGPGTRLTVT.

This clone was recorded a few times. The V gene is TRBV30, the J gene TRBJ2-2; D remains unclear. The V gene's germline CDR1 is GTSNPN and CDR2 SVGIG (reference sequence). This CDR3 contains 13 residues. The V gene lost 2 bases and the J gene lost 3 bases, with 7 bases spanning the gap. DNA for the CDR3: TGTGCCTGGAGTATCCCCTACACCGGGGAGCTGTTTTTT. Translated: CAWSIPYTGELFF. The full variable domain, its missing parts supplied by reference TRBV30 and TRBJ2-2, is SQTIHQWPATLVQPVGSPLSLECTVEGTSNPNLYWYRQAAGRGLQLLFYSVGIGQISSEVPQNLSASRPQDRQFILSSKKLLLSDSGFYLCAWSIPYTGELFFGEGSRLTVL.

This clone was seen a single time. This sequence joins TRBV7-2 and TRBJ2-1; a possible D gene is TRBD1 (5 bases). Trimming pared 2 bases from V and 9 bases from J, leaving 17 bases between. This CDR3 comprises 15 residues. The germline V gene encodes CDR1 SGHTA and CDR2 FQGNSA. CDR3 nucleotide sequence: TGTGCCAGCAGCTTACAGTCTCGACTTGACAGTGAGCAGTTCTTC. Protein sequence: CASSLQSRLDSEQFF.

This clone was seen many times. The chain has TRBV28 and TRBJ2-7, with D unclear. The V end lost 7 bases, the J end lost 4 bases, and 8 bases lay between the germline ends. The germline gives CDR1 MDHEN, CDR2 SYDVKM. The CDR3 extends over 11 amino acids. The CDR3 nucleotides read TGTGCCAGCAACACATTGTACGAGCAGTACTTC. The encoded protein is CASNTLYEQYF.

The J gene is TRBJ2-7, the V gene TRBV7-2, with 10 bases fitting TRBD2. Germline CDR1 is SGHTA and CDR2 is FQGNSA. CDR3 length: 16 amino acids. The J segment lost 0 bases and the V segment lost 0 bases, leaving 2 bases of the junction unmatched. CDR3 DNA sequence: TGTGCCAGCAGCTTAGCGCGACTAGCGGGCTCCTACGAGCAGTACTTC. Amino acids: CASSLARLAGSYEQYF.

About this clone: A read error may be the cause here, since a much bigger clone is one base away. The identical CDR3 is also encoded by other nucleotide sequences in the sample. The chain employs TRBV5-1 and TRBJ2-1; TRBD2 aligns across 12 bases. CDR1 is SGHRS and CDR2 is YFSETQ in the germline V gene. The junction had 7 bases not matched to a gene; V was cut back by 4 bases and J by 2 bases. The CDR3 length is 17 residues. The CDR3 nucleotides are TGCGCCAGCAGCCCCCGAACTAGCGGGAGGCCCTACAATGAGCAGTTCTTC. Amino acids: CASSPRTSGRPYNEQFF.

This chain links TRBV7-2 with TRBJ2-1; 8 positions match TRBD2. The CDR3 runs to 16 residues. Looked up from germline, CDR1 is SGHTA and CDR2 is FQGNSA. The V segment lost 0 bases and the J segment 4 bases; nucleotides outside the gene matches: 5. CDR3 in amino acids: CASSLAGSGAYNEQFF. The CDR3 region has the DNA TGTGCCAGCAGCTTAGCGGGTAGCGGGGCATACAATGAGCAGTTCTTC.

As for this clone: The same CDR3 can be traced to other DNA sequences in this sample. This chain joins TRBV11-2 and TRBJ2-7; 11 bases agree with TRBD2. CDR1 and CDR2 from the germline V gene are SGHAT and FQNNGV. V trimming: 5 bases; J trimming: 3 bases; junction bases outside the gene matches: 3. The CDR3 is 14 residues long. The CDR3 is CASSLGLAGYEQYF. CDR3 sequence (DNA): TGTGCCAGCAGCCTCGGACTAGCGGGCTACGAGCAGTACTTC.

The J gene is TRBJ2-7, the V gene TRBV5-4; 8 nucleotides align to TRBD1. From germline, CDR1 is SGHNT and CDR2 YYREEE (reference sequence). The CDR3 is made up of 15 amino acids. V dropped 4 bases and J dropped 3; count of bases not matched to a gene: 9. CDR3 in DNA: TGTGCCAGCAGCCCGACAGGGGAGCCCTTCTACGAGCAGTACTTC. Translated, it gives CASSPTGEPFYEQYF.

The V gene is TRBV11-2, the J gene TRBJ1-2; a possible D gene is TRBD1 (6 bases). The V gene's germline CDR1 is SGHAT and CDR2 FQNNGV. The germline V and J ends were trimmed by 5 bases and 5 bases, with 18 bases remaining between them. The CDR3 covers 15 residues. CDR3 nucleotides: TGTGCCAGCAGCCCCGACCCGGGGGCAACGTATGGCTACACCTTC. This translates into CASSPDPGATYGYTF.

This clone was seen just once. The CDR3 DNA reads as TGTGCCAGCAGTTACTACAGGGGGCGTGATGGCTACACCTTC. It codes for CASSYYRGRDGYTF. The gene calls are TRBV6-5 and TRBJ1-2; TRBD1 agrees at 9 bases. CDR3 size: 14 residues. The V gene's germline CDR1 is MNHEY and CDR2 SVGAGI. Unmatched junction bases numbered 3, after V lost 1 base and J lost 6 bases.

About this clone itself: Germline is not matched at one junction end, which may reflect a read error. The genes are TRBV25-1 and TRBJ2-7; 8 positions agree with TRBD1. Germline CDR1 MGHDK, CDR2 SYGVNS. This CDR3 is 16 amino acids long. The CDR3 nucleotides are TGTGCCAGCAGCGAATCGGCGGACAGGGATTGGGGTGAGCAGTACTTC. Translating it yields CASSESADRDWGEQYF.